This T cell receptor beta chain was profiled in a study of blood T cell repertoires in COVID-19. Study-level background: There were acute and convalescent COVID-19 samples, and they came from the United States, Italy and Spain. PBMCs, B-cell-depleted T cells, or T cells provided the cDNA or gDNA that made up the material.

Original methodology: Amplification of reference gene primers was used by the study to estimate nucleated cell counts. The table came from immunoSEQ multiplex PCR; TCRdb's copy has only in-frame clones and leaves some out. That table furnishes V, J and clone size, whereas the DNA furnished D and trimming. The data contain about 170,000 clones, 65% to 85% of them singletons. The CDR3 is 18 amino acids. CDR1 is PRHDT and CDR2 is FYEKMQ in the germline V gene (reference sequence). Trimming cost V 5 bases and J 8 bases; bases outside gene matches: 20. This chain uses TRBV13 with TRBJ2-1; 8 bases are shared with TRBD2. The receptor comes from a woman in her 70s who had recovered from COVID-19. The sequenced sample consisted of peripheral blood. The CDR3 sequence: CASSPHPLLAALRDEQFF. CDR3 nucleotide sequence: TGTGCCAGCAGCCCCCATCCCTTACTAGCGGCCCTACGGGATGAGCAGTTCTTC. Full variable domain (remainder filled in from reference TRBV13 and TRBJ2-1): AAGVIQSPRHLIKEKRETATLKCYPIPRHDTVYWYQQGPGQDPQFLISFYEKMQSDKGSIPDRFSAQQFSDYHSELNMSSLELGDSALYFCASSPHPLLAALRDEQFFGPGTRLTVL.